The 26 T cell receptor beta chains in this list originate from one sample, sequenced in a study of cytomegalovirus exposure and HLA in healthy donors. Primers for the PCR totalled 60 Vbeta and 13 Jbeta. TCRdb's copy holds only in-frame clones and misses some; the assay was immunoSEQ multiplex PCR. The table records fewer than 200,000 clones, around 77% of them present only once. Sequencing input: PBMCs. The receptors were gathered from a man aged 55 to 70 in good health and CMV-seronegative.

V and J are TRBV30 and TRBJ1-2; perhaps TRBD1 as D (5 bases). This CDR3 region has 14 residues. V shed 7 bases and J shed 0 bases, with 15 bases lying between them. The germline V gene has CDR1 GTSNPN and CDR2 SVGIG (reference sequence). CDR3 DNA: TGTGCCTCCAACCTCGACAGACCTAACTATGGCTACACCTTC. Protein product: CASNLDRPNYGYTF.

This clone has just one count. The chain combines TRBV7-3 with TRBJ2-1, with unresolved D. V was trimmed by 0 bases and J by 8 bases, leaving 8 bases between them. CDR1 and CDR2 (germline): SGHTA, FQGTGA. The length of the CDR3 is 13 residues. The CDR3 loop reads CASSLTSRDEQFF. The DNA of the CDR3 is TGTGCCAGCAGCTTAACTAGTCGCGATGAGCAGTTCTTC.

The chain is built from TRBV5-6 and TRBJ2-3; D perhaps matches TRBD1 (5 bases). Germline-derived CDR1 and CDR2 are SGHDT and YYEEEE. Between the trimmed V and J ends, which lost 3 bases and 2 bases, there was a span of 10 bases. The CDR3 has 14 residues. CDR3 coding DNA: TGTGCCAGCAGCTCCGACAGTTTCACAGATACGCAGTATTTT. Protein sequence: CASSSDSFTDTQYF.

V usage is TRBV5-6 and J usage is TRBJ1-2, with 7 bases matching TRBD1. J lost 8 bases, V lost 5 bases, and 6 bases had no gene match. The CDR3 length is 12 residues. In germline, CDR1 is SGHDT, CDR2 YYEEEE. CDR3 sequence reads: CASSSTGYGYTF. DNA for the CDR3: TGTGCCAGCAGTTCGACAGGGTACGGCTACACCTTC.

The chain has TRBV29-1 and TRBJ2-1; D is perhaps TRBD1 (6 bases). The V end was cut by 7 bases, the J end by 2 bases, with 12 bases between. The germline V gene has CDR1 SQVTM and CDR2 ANQGSEA. The CDR3 spans 13 residues. The CDR3 DNA reads TGCAGCGGCCGGACAGAACCCTACAATGAGCAGTTCTTC. It yields the protein CSGRTEPYNEQFF.

This clone was seen a single time. This chain connects TRBV30 to TRBJ1-2, with 7 bases aligning to TRBD1. Germline CDR1 and CDR2: GTSNPN and SVGIG (reference sequence). The CDR3 length is 16 residues. Trimming at V came to 4 bases and at J to 8 bases, leaving 19 bases not matched to a gene. CDR3 coding DNA: TGTGCCTGGATGGACGGAAGGACAGGTGGATTTCGGGGCTACACCTTC. This codes for CAWMDGRTGGFRGYTF.

The chain carries TRBV18 and TRBJ2-7; tentative D call: TRBD2 (6 bases). The V end lost 2 bases, the J end lost 3 bases, and 14 bases lay between the germline ends. This CDR3 is 15 amino acids long. CDR1 and CDR2 from the germline V gene are KGHSH and LQKENI. The CDR3 coding sequence is TGTGCCAGCTCACCAAAAGGGGAGGTAGGCTACGAGCAGTACTTC. Amino acid sequence: CASSPKGEVGYEQYF.

The chain has TRBV5-8 and TRBJ2-1, with 8 positions matching TRBD2. With V trimmed by 0 bases and J by 7 bases, 0 bases remained unmatched. Germline CDR1 SGHTS, CDR2 YDEGEE. There are 13 residues in the CDR3. The CDR3 nucleotides are TGTGCCAGCAGCTTGGTAGCGGGGAATGAGCAGTTCTTC. Protein sequence: CASSLVAGNEQFF.

The rearrangement links TRBV19 to TRBJ2-2; 7 bases agree with TRBD2. The V gene's germline CDR1 is LNHDA and CDR2 SQIVND (reference sequence). V trimming: 7 bases; J trimming: 7 bases; junction bases outside the gene matches: 9. This CDR3 contains 14 residues. The CDR3 here is CASIPSGVGGELFF. CDR3 nucleotide sequence: TGTGCCAGTATCCCGAGCGGGGTAGGCGGGGAGCTGTTTTTT.

Comment on this clone: An end of the junction differs from the germline gene, which may be a read error. The rearrangement uses TRBV7-8 and TRBJ2-5, with D hard to call. Germline V gives CDR1 SGHVS, CDR2 FQNEAQ. There are 15 residues in the CDR3. Written as DNA, the CDR3 is TGTGCCAGCAGCTTAGGGGCGAATAGAAAAGAGACCCAGCACTTC. It codes for CASSLGANRKETQHF.

The rearrangement uses TRBV5-1 and TRBJ2-3, with D perhaps TRBD2 (5 bases). The germline V and J ends were trimmed by 4 bases and 6 bases, with 18 bases remaining between them. Per germline, CDR1 SGHRS and CDR2 YFSETQ. The CDR3 runs to 15 residues. The CDR3 protein is CASSPREGLGDTQYF. CDR3 nucleotide sequence: TGCGCCAGCAGCCCACGCGAGGGTCTAGGGGATACGCAGTATTTT.

The gene calls are TRBV15 and TRBJ2-1, with TRBD2 identical over 8 bases. V trimming: 0 bases; J trimming: 8 bases; junction bases outside the gene matches: 6. CDR3 length equals 15 residues. Germline V gives CDR1 LNHNV, CDR2 YYDKDF (reference sequence). CDR3 in amino acids: CATSRDPTGGDEQFF. CDR3 DNA sequence: TGTGCCACCAGCAGAGACCCTACGGGGGGGGATGAGCAGTTCTTC. The variable domain in full, completed from reference TRBV15 and TRBJ2-1, reads DAMVIQNPRYQVTQFGKPVTLSCSQTLNHNVMYWYQQKSSQAPKLLFHYYDKDFNNEADTPDNFQSRRPNTSFCFLDIRSPGLGDTAMYLCATSRDPTGGDEQFFGPGTRLTVL.

The V call is TRBV9, the J call TRBJ2-3; TRBD1 aligns across 8 bases. The germline gives CDR1 SGDLS, CDR2 YYNGEE. Germline trimming cut 2 bases from V and 4 bases from J; bases unmatched to any gene: 6. The CDR3 has 15 residues. This chain's CDR3 is CASSVGQGNADTQYF. In DNA, the CDR3 is TGTGCCAGCAGCGTCGGACAGGGTAACGCAGATACGCAGTATTTT.

CDR3 sequence: CASSGGSQRNTIYF. Here the CDR3 DNA reads TGTGCCAGCAGTGGGGGCAGCCAAAGAAACACCATATATTTT. The rearrangement uses TRBV6-6 and TRBJ1-3; D possibly corresponds to TRBD1 (6 bases). Trimming shortened V by 5 bases and J by 5 bases, and 13 bases separated the two germline ends. The CDR3 is made up of 14 amino acids. Germline CDR1 reads MNHNY; CDR2 reads SVGAGI (reference sequence).

In its sample, this clone was seen a few times. The chain carries TRBV2 and TRBJ2-3, with 7 bases identical to TRBD1. With V trimmed by 3 bases and J by 0 bases, 3 bases remained unmatched. Germline V CDR1 and CDR2: SNHLY, FYNNEI. The CDR3 runs 15 residues. CDR3 DNA: TGTGCCAGCAGTGAGGGACAGCCTAGCACAGATACGCAGTATTTT. It encodes CASSEGQPSTDTQYF.

The chain recombines TRBV6-1 with TRBJ1-4; TRBD1 matches at 7 bases. Germline V CDR1 and CDR2: MNHNS, SASEGT. J was trimmed by 4 bases and V by 6 bases; bases with no gene match: 8. This CDR3 is built from 15 residues. The CDR3 bases are TGTGCCAGCAGCCCGGAGGGGGCGGGTAATGAAAAACTGTTTTTT. Amino acid sequence: CASSPEGAGNEKLFF.

The V gene is TRBV7-2, the J gene TRBJ2-7, with 8 positions matching TRBD1. From germline, CDR1 is SGHTA and CDR2 FQGNSA. V lost 5 bases to trimming and J lost 2 bases; unmatched junction nucleotides: 8. CDR3 length: 15 residues. CDR3 coding DNA: TGTGCCAGCAGCGCAACCGGGACAGGTCCCTACGAGCAGTACTTC. Translated, it gives CASSATGTGPYEQYF. Drawing the rest from reference TRBV7-2 and TRBJ2-7, the complete variable domain is GAGVSQSPSNKVTEKGKDVELRCDPISGHTALYWYRQSLGQGLEFLIYFQGNSAPDKSGLPSDRFSAERTGGSVSTLTIQRTQQEDSAVYLCASSATGTGPYEQYFGPGTRLTVT.

This clone was recorded once. The chain combines TRBV18 with TRBJ2-7, with unresolved D. This CDR3 has 12 residues. The V gene's germline CDR1 is KGHSH and CDR2 LQKENI. V lost 2 bases, J lost 6 bases, and 8 bases lay in between. The CDR3 coding sequence is TGTGCCAGCTCACCAATGGTCGGCGAGCAGTACTTC. Residues: CASSPMVGEQYF.

The V gene is TRBV7-2, the J gene TRBJ1-5, with D maybe TRBD1 (6 bases). The V end was cut by 1 base, the J end by 1 base, with 11 bases between. The CDR3 runs 16 residues. Germline lookup yields CDR1 SGHTA and CDR2 FQGNSA. This chain's CDR3 is CASSLVQGLSNQPQHF. The CDR3 nucleotides read TGTGCCAGCAGCTTAGTCCAGGGGCTAAGCAATCAGCCCCAGCATTTT. Filled out from reference TRBV7-2 and TRBJ1-5, the complete variable domain reads GAGVSQSPSNKVTEKGKDVELRCDPISGHTALYWYRQSLGQGLEFLIYFQGNSAPDKSGLPSDRFSAERTGGSVSTLTIQRTQQEDSAVYLCASSLVQGLSNQPQHFGDGTRLSIL.

The chain is built from TRBV10-3 and TRBJ2-3; D possibly corresponds to TRBD1 (7 bases). The CDR3 runs 15 residues. V lost 10 bases and J lost 4, with 21 bases in between. Germline assignment: CDR1 ENHRY and CDR2 SYGVKD. CDR3 coding DNA: TGTGCCAGCACCAGGGGGGTGTTCCCCGCAGATACGCAGTATTTT. Its translation: CASTRGVFPADTQYF.

The chain uses TRBV5-4 and TRBJ2-4; 10 positions match TRBD2. Trimming took 0 bases from V and 4 from J; bases not matched to a gene: 10. This CDR3 has 18 amino acids. Germline V gives CDR1 SGHNT, CDR2 YYREEE (reference sequence). CDR3 DNA: TGTGCCAGCAGCTTGGGAGGGGTAGCGGGGGGCAAAAAAAACATTCAGTACTTC. Protein: CASSLGGVAGGKKNIQYF.

This clone was detected only a few times. The V and J genes are TRBV30 and TRBJ1-5; D remains unclear. V was shortened by 1 base and J by 0 bases, with 7 bases between the two germline ends. The CDR3 sequence is 14 residues long. From germline, CDR1 is GTSNPN and CDR2 SVGIG (reference sequence). The CDR3 spells CAWSDGVSNQPQHF. The CDR3, as DNA: TGTGCCTGGAGTGACGGGGTTAGCAATCAGCCCCAGCATTTT.

The CDR3 loop is CSAPTRGGFTDTQYF. The CDR3 DNA reads TGCAGCGCCCCAACTAGGGGGGGCTTCACAGATACGCAGTATTTT. The chain recombines TRBV29-1 with TRBJ2-3, with D possibly TRBD2 on 7 matching bases. Trimming took off 7 bases at V and 2 bases at J, with 19 bases between the two ends. Germline V CDR1 and CDR2: SQVTM, ANQGSEA. The CDR3 contains 15 residues.

The chain has TRBV19 and TRBJ1-5; D perhaps matches TRBD1 (5 bases). CDR3 length equals 14 residues. Trimming took off 4 bases at V and 1 base at J, with 8 bases between the two ends. Germline V lookup: CDR1 LNHDA, CDR2 SQIVND (reference sequence). This CDR3 is CASSTGKSNQPQHF. The CDR3 DNA follows: TGTGCCAGTAGTACAGGGAAAAGCAATCAGCCCCAGCATTTT.

The chain couples TRBV7-6 to TRBJ2-3; 7 nucleotides align to TRBD2. J gave up 1 base and V 1 base, and 5 bases lay outside the gene matches. This CDR3 region has 16 residues. Germline V gives CDR1 SGHVS, CDR2 FNYEAQ. The CDR3 loop reads CASSLGPGGGTDTQYF. CDR3 nucleotides: TGTGCCAGCAGCTTAGGCCCTGGGGGGGGCACAGATACGCAGTATTTT.

This clone was detected only a few times. J is TRBJ2-5 and V is TRBV18; 7 bases agree with TRBD2. The CDR3 length is 13 residues. Germline trimming cut 6 bases from V and 3 bases from J; bases unmatched to any gene: 4. Germline loops: CDR1 KGHSH, CDR2 LQKENI. CDR3 residues: CASSPLAEETQYF. CDR3 in DNA: TGTGCCAGCTCGCCTCTAGCGGAAGAGACCCAGTACTTC.